What follows are 14 T cell receptor beta chains derived from one specimen sequenced in a study of T-cell reconstitution after alpha-beta-depleted transplantation in children. It was with unique molecular identifiers that the TCRbeta library was prepared. TCRdb re-derived calls from the PCR reads in MiXCR, one entry per CDR3 protein. The sample contains approximately 390,000 distinct CDR3 sequences, 11% of which appear only once. The specimen was PBMCs from the stem cell graft donor, collected from the stem cell graft. Receptors were obtained from a human donor who donated a stem cell graft to a child with acute myeloid leukemia.

This clonotype was counted only a few times. The chain couples TRBV18 to TRBJ2-1, with 8 bases fitting TRBD2. With 1 base clipped from V and 9 bases from J, the junction kept 11 bases outside the gene matches. The V gene's germline CDR1 is KGHSH and CDR2 LQKENI. This CDR3 has 16 amino acids. The CDR3 spells CASSPRLAGPRGEQFF. CDR3 DNA sequence: TGTGCCAGCTCACCACGGCTAGCGGGCCCACGCGGTGAGCAGTTCTTC.

This clonotype has just a few counts. The chain combines TRBV20-1 with TRBJ2-3, with TRBD2 matching over 11 bases. V lost 5 bases to trimming and J lost 0 bases; unmatched junction nucleotides: 10. This CDR3 comprises 17 residues. Germline values: CDR1 DFQATT, CDR2 SNEGSKA (reference sequence). CDR3 region: CSAFRGLAVPSTDTQYF. CDR3 bases: TGCAGTGCTTTCAGGGGACTAGCGGTTCCTAGCACAGATACGCAGTATTTT.

This clonotype was recorded a few times. The chain recombines TRBV29-1 with TRBJ2-1; D is undetermined. CDR3 length: 10 amino acids. The V end lost 5 bases, the J end lost 7 bases, and 6 bases lay between the germline ends. CDR1 is SQVTM and CDR2 is ANQGSEA in the germline V gene. The CDR3 protein is CSVRKNEQFF. CDR3 in DNA: TGCAGCGTTAGGAAGAATGAGCAGTTCTTC.

This clonotype appeared many times. This chain links TRBV5-1 with TRBJ2-6; D gene uncertain. The CDR3 loop spans 15 amino acids. V was pared by 4 bases and J by 1 base, with 9 bases between. Germline-derived CDR1 and CDR2 are SGHRS and YFSETQ. CDR3 region: CASSTVTSGANVLTF. Written as DNA, the CDR3 is TGCGCCAGCAGCACCGTCACATCTGGGGCCAACGTCCTGACTTTC.

This chain joins TRBV5-1 and TRBJ2-6; D perhaps matches TRBD2 (5 bases). Trimming cost V 4 bases and J 2 bases, with 22 bases left between them. This CDR3 region has 19 residues. Germline assignment: CDR1 SGHRS and CDR2 YFSETQ. The CDR3 is CASSPQPGFSEAGANVLTF. As DNA, the CDR3 is TGCGCCAGCAGCCCGCAACCGGGATTCTCGGAGGCTGGGGCCAACGTCCTGACTTTC.

The sample holds a few counts of this clonotype. The chain recombines TRBV7-9 with TRBJ2-5, with 11 bases aligning to TRBD2. The J segment lost 4 bases and the V segment lost 4 bases, leaving 8 bases of the junction unmatched. The germline gives CDR1 SEHNR, CDR2 FQNEAQ (reference sequence). CDR3 size: 16 residues. CDR3 bases: TGTGCCAGCAGCTCGTGGGGGGGGACTAGCGGAGAGACCCAGTACTTC. Translating gives CASSSWGGTSGETQYF.

This clonotype has more than one count but fewer than ten. The gene calls are TRBV20-1 and TRBJ2-1; 11 bases are shared with TRBD2. CDR3 length: 15 amino acids. The germline V gene encodes CDR1 DFQATT and CDR2 SNEGSKA (reference sequence). V gave up 0 bases and J gave up 5 bases; unmatched junction bases: 3. CDR3 protein: CSAREASGRNNEQFF. The CDR3 DNA reads as TGCAGTGCTAGAGAAGCTAGCGGGAGGAACAATGAGCAGTTCTTC.

This chain links TRBV6-5 with TRBJ2-3; D not certain. With 11 bases removed from V and 5 bases from J, the gap between germline ends came to 11 bases. The length of the CDR3 is 11 residues. Germline CDR1 is MNHEY and CDR2 is SVGAGI. DNA of the CDR3: TGTGCCGCCCGCTGGGGAGATACGCAGTATTTT. Translation: CAARWGDTQYF.

The CDR3 sequence: CSATRDRDAPLHF. CDR3 DNA sequence: TGCAGTGCTACCCGGGACAGGGACGCACCCCTCCACTTT. The V gene is TRBV20-1, the J gene TRBJ1-6; 9 nucleotides match TRBD1. The CDR3 has 13 amino acids. Germline CDR1 reads DFQATT; CDR2 reads SNEGSKA (reference sequence). Germline trimming cut 4 bases from V and 11 bases from J; bases unmatched to any gene: 6.

The CDR3 region is CASSENRVGLLSYNEQFF. The CDR3 DNA follows: TGTGCCAGCAGTGAAAACAGAGTGGGGTTACTCTCCTACAATGAGCAGTTCTTC. The chain recombines TRBV25-1 with TRBJ2-1, with D hard to call. Trimming pared 2 bases from V and 0 bases from J, leaving 17 bases between. Germline V lookup: CDR1 MGHDK, CDR2 SYGVNS. The CDR3 length is 18 residues.

The rearrangement uses TRBV5-1 and TRBJ2-1; 13 bases fit TRBD2. Germline CDR1 reads SGHRS; CDR2 reads YFSETQ. The CDR3 is made up of 15 amino acids. V shed 4 bases and J 6 bases; nucleotides not matched to a gene: 4. In DNA form, the CDR3 reads TGCGCCAGCAGCCTTACTAGCGGGAGGGCCAATGAGCAGTTCTTC. Protein product: CASSLTSGRANEQFF.

The V call is TRBV21-1, the J call TRBJ2-7; the table names TRBD2, a call not compared with the DNA. TRBV21-1 is assigned pseudogene status. The CDR3 has 19 amino acids. The CDR3 is CASSQPWGLADRYAYEQYF. CDR3 sequence (DNA): TGTGCCAGCAGCCAACCCTGGGGACTAGCGGACCGCTACGCCTACGAGCAGTACTTC.

This clonotype was observed at least ten times. V gene TRBV5-1 combines with J gene TRBJ1-1; D perhaps matches TRBD1 (5 bases). Trimming took 5 bases from V and 1 from J, leaving 6 bases between them. CDR1 is SGHRS and CDR2 is YFSETQ in the germline V gene. CDR3 length: 12 amino acids. Here the CDR3 reads CASRGQNTEAFF. The CDR3 DNA sequence: TGCGCCAGCAGGGGGCAGAACACTGAAGCTTTCTTT.

The chain carries TRBV10-3 and TRBJ2-3; 8 positions agree with TRBD2. The germline V gene has CDR1 ENHRY and CDR2 SYGVKD. The CDR3 is 16 residues long. Losses at the gene ends were 2 bases for V and 2 bases for J; bases not matched to a gene: 6. The CDR3 loop is CAISEGLAGLTDTQYF. CDR3 DNA: TGTGCCATCAGTGAGGGGCTAGCGGGCCTCACAGATACGCAGTATTTT.